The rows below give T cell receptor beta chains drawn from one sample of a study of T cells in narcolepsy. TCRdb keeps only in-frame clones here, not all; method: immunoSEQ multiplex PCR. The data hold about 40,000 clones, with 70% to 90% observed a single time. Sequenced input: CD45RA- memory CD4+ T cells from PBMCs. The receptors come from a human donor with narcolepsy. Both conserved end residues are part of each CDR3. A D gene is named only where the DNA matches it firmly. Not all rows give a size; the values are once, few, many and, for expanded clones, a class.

CASSRGAANTEAFF | TGTGCCAGCTCACGGGGGGCAGCGAACACTGAAGCTTTCTTT | TRBJ1-1 | . | 14 | . | TRBV18
CASREPGRHNEQFF | TGTGCCAGCAGAGAGCCGGGACGTCACAATGAGCAGTTCTTC | TRBJ2-1 | . | 14 | . | TRBV6-5
CASSPKFSVNTEAFF | TGTGCCAGCAGTCCCAAATTCTCAGTGAACACTGAAGCTTTCTTT | TRBJ1-1 | . | 15 | . | TRBV27
CASRQSGETQYF | TGTGCCAGTAGGCAAAGTGGGGAGACCCAGTACTTC | TRBJ2-5 | . | 12 | . | TRBV19
CASSVDGVGVYGYTF | TGTGCCAGCAGCGTAGATGGGGTGGGAGTGTATGGCTACACCTTC | TRBJ1-2 | . | 15 | . | TRBV9
CASSFRDRPSQNEKLFF | TGTGCCAGCTCCTTCCGGGACAGGCCCTCGCAAAATGAAAAACTGTTTTTT | TRBJ1-4 | . | 17 | TRBD1 | TRBV6-4
CASSPRTRVNEQFF | TGTGCCAGCAGCCCTCGGACCCGGGTCAATGAGCAGTTCTTC | TRBJ2-1 | . | 14 | . | TRBV11-2
CASSPWGGDEQFF | TGTGCCAGCAGTCCCTGGGGGGGGGATGAGCAGTTCTTC | TRBJ2-1 | . | 13 | TRBD2 | TRBV27
CATRQVGSETQYF | TGTGCCACACGACAGGTGGGAAGTGAGACCCAGTACTTC | TRBJ2-5 | . | 13 | . | TRBV10-3
CASSLNTDNYGYTF | TGTGCCAGCAGCTTGAATACCGACAACTATGGCTACACCTTC | TRBJ1-2 | . | 14 | . | TRBV5-4
CASRPAGGPGTQYF | TGTGCCAGCAGACCAGCGGGGGGCCCCGGTACGCAGTATTTT | TRBJ2-3 | . | 14 | TRBD2 | TRBV27
CASSLAPGQAGLWYF | TGCGCCAGCAGCTTGGCACCGGGACAGGCGGGTCTTTGGTACTTC | TRBJ2-7 | . | 15 | TRBD1 | TRBV5-1
CASSPSQVADTQYF | TGTGCCAGCAGCCCATCTCAGGTGGCAGATACGCAGTATTTT | TRBJ2-3 | once | 14 | . | TRBV7-7
CASSPFEDRVMNGYTF | TGTGCCAGCAGCCCCTTTGAGGACAGGGTGATGAATGGCTACACCTTC | TRBJ1-2 | . | 16 | TRBD1 | TRBV5-6
CASSSSTGDYGYTF | . | TRBJ1-2 | . | 14 | . | TRBV27
CASRANTEAFF | TGTGCCAGCAGGGCGAACACTGAAGCTTTCTTT | TRBJ1-1 | . | 11 | . | TRBV2
CASSLISSGLYNEQFF | TGTGCCAGCAGCTTAATCTCTAGCGGACTATACAATGAGCAGTTCTTC | TRBJ2-1 | . | 16 | TRBD2 | TRBV7-3
CASSLNYGPRTEAFF | TGTGCCAGCAGCTTAAACTATGGGCCCCGCACTGAAGCTTTCTTT | TRBJ1-1 | few | 15 | . | TRBV13
CASSRDSNLGGYTF | TGCGCCAGCAGCAGGGACAGCAACTTGGGTGGCTACACCTTC | TRBJ1-2 | . | 14 | TRBD1 | TRBV5-1
CASSITGQGFYGYTF | TGTGCCAGTAGTATAACCGGACAGGGATTCTATGGCTACACCTTC | TRBJ1-2 | few | 15 | TRBD1 | TRBV19
CASSQGQGAITDTQYF | TGTGCCAGCAGCCAAGGACAGGGGGCCATCACAGATACGCAGTATTTT | TRBJ2-3 | . | 16 | TRBD1 | TRBV5-6
CASSARGRGAEAFF | TGTGCCAGCAGCGCCAGGGGGCGAGGCGCTGAAGCTTTCTTT | TRBJ1-1 | . | 14 | TRBD1 | TRBV11-3
CASSTDPGNTIYF | TGTGCCAGCAGTACCGACCCCGGAAACACCATATATTTT | TRBJ1-3 | . | 13 | . | TRBV6-1
CASFPFPNSGDTEAFF | TGTGCCAGCTTCCCGTTTCCGAATTCAGGGGACACTGAAGCTTTCTTT | TRBJ1-1 | . | 16 | . | TRBV6-6
CAGRRNQETQYF | TGTGCCGGACGGCGAAACCAAGAGACCCAGTACTTC | TRBJ2-5 | . | 12 | . | TRBV7-9
CAWSIGQYSNQPQHF | TGTGCCTGGAGTATTGGACAGTATAGCAATCAGCCCCAGCATTTT | TRBJ1-5 | . | 15 | . | TRBV30
CASSKSSDFGYEQYF | TGTGCCAGCAGCAAGAGCTCAGACTTCGGGTACGAGCAGTACTTC | TRBJ2-7 | . | 15 | . | TRBV7-3
CASSLKADNEQFF | TGTGCCAGCTCACTAAAAGCTGACAATGAGCAGTTCTTC | TRBJ2-1 | . | 13 | . | TRBV18
CASSLSPTGTPLHF | TGTGCCAGCAGCTTATCCCCAACAGGGACACCCCTCCACTTT | TRBJ1-6 | . | 14 | . | TRBV7-3
CASNRDGTNYGYTF | TGCGCCAGCAATCGGGACGGTACTAACTATGGCTACACCTTC | TRBJ1-2 | . | 14 | . | TRBV5-1
CAIRGTGGNTEAFF | TGTGCCATACGCGGGACAGGGGGCAACACTGAAGCTTTCTTT | TRBJ1-1 | . | 14 | TRBD1 | TRBV10-3
CASSLFSGGQETQYF | TGTGCCAGCAGCTTATTCAGCGGGGGACAAGAGACCCAGTACTTC | TRBJ2-5 | . | 15 | TRBD2 | TRBV7-3
CASILGLEPPEAFF | TGTGCCAGCATTTTAGGGCTCGAACCCCCTGAAGCTTTCTTT | TRBJ1-1 | . | 14 | . | TRBV2
CASSLGGTTYF | TGTGCCAGCAGCTTAGGCGGGACTACTTACTTC | TRBJ2-5 | . | 11 | TRBD2 | TRBV11-3
CASQRTALAKNIQYF | TGTGCCAGCCAACGGACAGCGCTAGCCAAAAACATTCAGTACTTC | TRBJ2-4 | once | 15 | . | TRBV7-2
CASSITSGGPGELFF | TGTGCCAGCAGCATTACTAGCGGGGGACCCGGGGAGCTGTTTTTT | TRBJ2-2 | . | 15 | TRBD2 | TRBV7-6
CASSFWDGKETQYF | TGTGCCAGCAGCTTTTGGGACGGTAAAGAGACCCAGTACTTC | TRBJ2-5 | . | 14 | . | TRBV7-9
CASSVGGSTDTQYF | TGTGCCAGCAGCGTAGGGGGGAGCACAGATACGCAGTATTTT | TRBJ2-3 | once | 14 | . | TRBV9
CASTDSVDEQYF | TGTGCCAGCACCGACAGCGTCGACGAGCAGTACTTC | TRBJ2-7 | few | 12 | . | TRBV21-1
CASNPDGANYGYTF | TGCGCCAGCAACCCAGACGGAGCTAACTATGGCTACACCTTC | TRBJ1-2 | . | 14 | . | TRBV5-1
CASSISRTNTGELFF | TGTGCCAGTAGTATTTCCCGGACAAACACCGGGGAGCTGTTTTTT | TRBJ2-2 | once | 15 | . | TRBV19
CASMEGGSSYNEQFF | TGTGCCAGCATGGAGGGGGGGAGCTCCTACAATGAGCAGTTCTTC | TRBJ2-1 | once | 15 | . | TRBV6-5
CASSEADNEQFF | TGTGCCAGCAGTGAAGCAGACAATGAGCAGTTCTTC | TRBJ2-1 | . | 12 | . | TRBV6-5
CASSERALYEQYF | TGTGCCAGCAGTGAAAGGGCCCTCTACGAGCAGTACTTC | TRBJ2-7 | . | 13 | . | TRBV2
CASSSGQLLGQPQHF | TGTGCCAGCAGCTCGGGACAACTACTGGGGCAGCCCCAGCATTTT | TRBJ1-5 | . | 15 | . | TRBV5-6
CASSFGTALSSLHF | TGTGCCAGCAGTTTCGGGACAGCGCTTTCATCCCTCCACTTT | TRBJ1-6 | . | 14 | TRBD1 | TRBV27
CASSSKRFPGLNEKLFF | TGTGCCAGCAGCTCGAAACGCTTTCCCGGACTCAATGAAAAACTGTTTTTT | TRBJ1-4 | . | 17 | . | TRBV7-8
CASSPYWGGETQYF | TGTGCCAGCAGCCCGTACTGGGGCGGGGAGACCCAGTACTTC | TRBJ2-5 | . | 14 | . | TRBV7-2
CASSEDGNGYTF | TGTGCCAGCAGTGAAGATGGAAATGGCTACACCTTC | TRBJ1-2 | . | 12 | . | TRBV2
CASSFSGREQYF | TGTGCCAGCAGCTTTTCGGGGCGGGAGCAGTACTTC | TRBJ2-7 | few | 12 | . | TRBV11-2